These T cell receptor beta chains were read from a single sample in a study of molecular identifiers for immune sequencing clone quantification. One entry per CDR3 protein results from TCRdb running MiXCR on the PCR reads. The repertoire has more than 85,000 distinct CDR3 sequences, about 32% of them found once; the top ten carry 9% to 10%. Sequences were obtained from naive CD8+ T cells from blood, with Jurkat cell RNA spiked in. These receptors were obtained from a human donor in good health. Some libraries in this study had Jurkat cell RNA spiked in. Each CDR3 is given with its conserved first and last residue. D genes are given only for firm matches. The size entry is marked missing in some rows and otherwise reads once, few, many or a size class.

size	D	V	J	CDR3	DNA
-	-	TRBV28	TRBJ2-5	CASSFRPGTSNMNQETQYF	TGTGCCAGCAGTTTCCGACCAGGGACATCTAATATGAACCAAGAGACCCAGTACTTC
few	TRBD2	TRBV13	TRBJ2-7	CASSYRTSGPYEQYF	TGTGCCAGCAGCTACCGGACTAGCGGCCCCTACGAGCAGTACTTC
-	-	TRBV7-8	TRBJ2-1	CASSPIGYNEQFF	TGTGCCAGCAGCCCAATTGGCTACAATGAGCAGTTCTTC
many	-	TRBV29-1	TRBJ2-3	CSVDFRNTDTQYF	TGCAGCGTTGATTTCAGAAACACAGATACGCAGTATTTT
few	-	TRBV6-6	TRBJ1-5	CASSANQPQHF	TGTGCCAGCAGTGCCAATCAGCCCCAGCATTTT
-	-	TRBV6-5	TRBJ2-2	CASSPDSPNTGELFF	TGTGCCAGCAGCCCGGACAGTCCGAACACCGGGGAGCTGTTTTTT
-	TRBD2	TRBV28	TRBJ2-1	CASSQRSFAGGHVYNEQFF	TGTGCCAGCAGTCAACGGTCATTCGCGGGAGGCCATGTCTACAATGAGCAGTTCTTC
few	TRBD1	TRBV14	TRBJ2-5	CASSRHRTGEDETQYF	TGTGCCAGCAGCAGACACAGGACAGGGGAGGATGAGACCCAGTACTTC
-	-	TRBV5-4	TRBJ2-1	CASSFLQGEGEQFF	TGTGCCAGCAGCTTTCTACAGGGTGAGGGTGAGCAGTTCTTC
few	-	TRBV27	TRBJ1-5	CASKRMRDGNQPQHF	TGTGCCAGCAAGAGGATGAGGGATGGCAATCAGCCCCAGCATTTT
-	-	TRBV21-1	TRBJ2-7	CASTRQTGPINYELYF	TGTGCCAGCACCCGCCAGACAGGACCCATTAACTACGAGCTGTACTTC
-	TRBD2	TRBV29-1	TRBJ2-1	CSFKTSGSNEQFF	TGCAGCTTCAAGACTAGCGGGAGTAATGAGCAGTTCTTC
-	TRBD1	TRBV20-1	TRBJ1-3	CIARGQGTGNTIYF	TGCATTGCTAGAGGACAGGGGACTGGAAACACCATATATTTT
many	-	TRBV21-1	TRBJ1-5	CASSKDRLQQGGNQPQHF	TGTGCCAGCAGCAAAGACCGCCTCCAACAGGGTGGCAATCAGCCCCAGCATTTT
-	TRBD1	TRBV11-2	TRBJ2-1	CASSLGQGPSSYNKQFF	TGTGCCAGCAGCTTAGGACAGGGGCCTAGCTCCTACAATAAGCAGTTCTTC
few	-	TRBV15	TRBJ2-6	CATSRAGVSGANVLTF	TGTGCCACCAGCAGAGCGGGTGTCTCTGGGGCCAACGTCCTGACTTTC